The source of this T cell receptor (beta chain) is a study of blood T cell repertoires in COVID-19. Some clones are missing from TCRdb's copy, which holds only in-frame ones; the method was immunoSEQ multiplex PCR. Among 110,000 or so clones listed, about nine tenths were seen once. Germline V lookup: CDR1 SGHNT, CDR2 YYREEE (reference sequence). The CDR3 has 16 residues. After removal of 0 bases from V and 7 bases from J, the junction contained 6 bases not matched to a gene. Sequences were obtained from peripheral blood. V and J are TRBV5-4 and TRBJ1-6; 8 nucleotides line up with TRBD1. The sequence derives from a woman in her fifties or sixties with acute or convalescent COVID-19. The CDR3 loop is CASSLAGQGENSPLHF. Here the CDR3 DNA reads TGTGCCAGCAGCTTGGCCGGACAGGGTGAGAATTCACCCCTCCACTTT.